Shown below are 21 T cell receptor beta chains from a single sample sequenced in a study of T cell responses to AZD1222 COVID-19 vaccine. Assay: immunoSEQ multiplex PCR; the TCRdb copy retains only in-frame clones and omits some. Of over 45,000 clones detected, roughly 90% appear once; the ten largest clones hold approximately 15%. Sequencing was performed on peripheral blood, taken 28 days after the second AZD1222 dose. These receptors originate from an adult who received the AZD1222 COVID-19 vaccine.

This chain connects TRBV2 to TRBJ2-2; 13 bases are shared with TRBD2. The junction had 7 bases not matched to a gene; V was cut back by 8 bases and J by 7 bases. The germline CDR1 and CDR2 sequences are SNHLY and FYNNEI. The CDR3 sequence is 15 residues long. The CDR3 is CASCLLAGGGGELFF. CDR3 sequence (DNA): TGTGCCAGCTGCTTACTAGCGGGAGGGGGCGGGGAGCTGTTTTTT.

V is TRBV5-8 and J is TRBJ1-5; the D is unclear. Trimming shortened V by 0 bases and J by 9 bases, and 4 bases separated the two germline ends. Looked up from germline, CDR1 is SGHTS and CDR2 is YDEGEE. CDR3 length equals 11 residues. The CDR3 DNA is TGTGCCAGCAGCTTGGTCTGGCCCCAGCATTTT. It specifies CASSLVWPQHF.

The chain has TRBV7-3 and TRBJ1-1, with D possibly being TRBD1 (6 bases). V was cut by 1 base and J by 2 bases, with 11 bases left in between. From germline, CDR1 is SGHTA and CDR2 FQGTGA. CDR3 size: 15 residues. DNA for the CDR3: TGTGCCAGCAGCTTAAACGGCGGGGGCAACACTGAAGCTTTCTTT. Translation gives CASSLNGGGNTEAFF.

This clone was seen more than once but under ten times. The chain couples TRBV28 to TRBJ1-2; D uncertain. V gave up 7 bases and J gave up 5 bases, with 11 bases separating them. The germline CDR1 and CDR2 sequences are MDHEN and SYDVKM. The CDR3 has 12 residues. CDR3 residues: CASTHADYGYTF. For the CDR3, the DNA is TGTGCCAGCACCCACGCAGATTATGGCTACACCTTC.

The CDR3 spells CASSRGTGNEKLFF. Written as DNA, the CDR3 is TGTGCCAGTAGTAGAGGGACGGGGAATGAAAAACTGTTTTTT. The genes are TRBV19 and TRBJ1-4; possible D gene TRBD1, 5 bases. Between the trimmed V and J ends, which lost 4 bases and 5 bases, there was a span of 11 bases. The CDR3 sequence is 14 residues long. From germline, CDR1 is LNHDA and CDR2 SQIVND (reference sequence).

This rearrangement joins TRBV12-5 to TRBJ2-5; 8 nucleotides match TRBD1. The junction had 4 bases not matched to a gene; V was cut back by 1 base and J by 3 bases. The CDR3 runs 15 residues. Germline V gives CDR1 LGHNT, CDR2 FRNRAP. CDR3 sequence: CASGLGDRSEETQYF. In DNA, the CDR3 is TGTGCTAGTGGTTTGGGGGACAGGTCCGAAGAGACCCAGTACTTC.

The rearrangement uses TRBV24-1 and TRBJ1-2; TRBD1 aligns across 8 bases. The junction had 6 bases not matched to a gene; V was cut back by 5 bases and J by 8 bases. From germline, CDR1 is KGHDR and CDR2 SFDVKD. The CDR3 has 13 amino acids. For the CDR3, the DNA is TGTGCCACCAGTGGACAGGGGTATGAAGGCTACACCTTC. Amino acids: CATSGQGYEGYTF.

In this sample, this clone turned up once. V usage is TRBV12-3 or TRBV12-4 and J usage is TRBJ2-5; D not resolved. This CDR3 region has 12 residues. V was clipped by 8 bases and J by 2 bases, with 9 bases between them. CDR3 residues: CASSVFQETQYF. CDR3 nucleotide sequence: TGTGCCAGCTCGGTCTTTCAAGAGACCCAGTACTTC.

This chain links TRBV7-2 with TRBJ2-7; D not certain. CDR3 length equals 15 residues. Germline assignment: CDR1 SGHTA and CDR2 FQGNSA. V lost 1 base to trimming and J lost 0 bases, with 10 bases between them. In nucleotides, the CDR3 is TGTGCCAGCAGCTTAGTCGGCACCAGCTCCTACGAGCAGTACTTC. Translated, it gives CASSLVGTSSYEQYF.

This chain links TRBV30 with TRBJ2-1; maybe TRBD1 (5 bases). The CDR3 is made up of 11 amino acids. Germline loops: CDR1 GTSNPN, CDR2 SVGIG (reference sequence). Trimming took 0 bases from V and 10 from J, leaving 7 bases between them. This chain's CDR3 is CAWSVGREQFF. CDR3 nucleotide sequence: TGTGCCTGGAGTGTGGGGCGGGAGCAGTTCTTC.

The CDR3 is CASSSGVGNTGELFF. The CDR3 nucleotides read TGCGCCAGCAGCTCCGGGGTGGGGAACACCGGGGAGCTGTTTTTT. The chain has TRBV5-1 and TRBJ2-2, with a weak D call TRBD2 (5 bases). CDR3 length: 15 residues. Per the germline V gene, CDR1 is SGHRS and CDR2 is YFSETQ. Trimming removed 3 bases at V and 1 base at J, with 10 bases between.

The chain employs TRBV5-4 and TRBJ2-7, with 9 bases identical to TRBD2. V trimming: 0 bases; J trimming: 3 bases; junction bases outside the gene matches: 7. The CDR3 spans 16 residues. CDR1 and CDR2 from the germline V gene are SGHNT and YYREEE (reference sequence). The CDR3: CASSLGSSGGLYEQYF. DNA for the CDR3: TGTGCCAGCAGCTTGGGTAGTAGCGGGGGCCTCTACGAGCAGTACTTC.

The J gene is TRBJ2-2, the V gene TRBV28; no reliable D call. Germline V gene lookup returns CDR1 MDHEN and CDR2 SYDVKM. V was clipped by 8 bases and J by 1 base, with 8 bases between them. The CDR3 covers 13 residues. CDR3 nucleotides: TGTGCCAGCCTACGAGTGAACACCGGGGAGCTGTTTTTT. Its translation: CASLRVNTGELFF. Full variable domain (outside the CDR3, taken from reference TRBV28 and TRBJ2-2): DVKVTQSSRYLVKRTGEKVFLECVQDMDHENMFWYRQDPGLGLRLIYFSYDVKMKEKGDIPEGYSVSREKKERFSLILESASTNQTSMYLCASLRVNTGELFFGEGSRLTVL.

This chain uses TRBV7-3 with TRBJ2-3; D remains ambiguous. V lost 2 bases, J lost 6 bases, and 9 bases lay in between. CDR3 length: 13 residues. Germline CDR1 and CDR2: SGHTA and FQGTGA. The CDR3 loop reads CASSLSGGDTQYF. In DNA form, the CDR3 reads TGTGCCAGCAGCTTATCCGGTGGGGATACGCAGTATTTT.

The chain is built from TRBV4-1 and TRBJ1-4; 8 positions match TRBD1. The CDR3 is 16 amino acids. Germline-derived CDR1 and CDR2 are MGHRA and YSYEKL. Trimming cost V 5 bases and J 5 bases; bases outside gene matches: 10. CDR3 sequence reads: CASSLGAGQGNEKLFF. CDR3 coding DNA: TGCGCCAGCAGCTTAGGGGCCGGACAGGGAAATGAAAAACTGTTTTTT.

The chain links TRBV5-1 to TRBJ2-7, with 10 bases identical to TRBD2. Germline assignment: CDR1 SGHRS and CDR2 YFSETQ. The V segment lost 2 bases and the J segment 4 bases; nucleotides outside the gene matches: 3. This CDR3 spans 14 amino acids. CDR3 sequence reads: CASSLGLAVYEQYF. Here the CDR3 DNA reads TGCGCCAGCAGCTTAGGACTAGCGGTTTACGAGCAGTACTTC. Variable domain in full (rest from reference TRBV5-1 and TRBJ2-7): KAGVTQTPRYLIKTRGQQVTLSCSPISGHRSVSWYQQTPGQGLQFLFEYFSETQRNKGNFPGRFSGRQFSNSRSEMNVSTLELGDSALYLCASSLGLAVYEQYFGPGTRLTVT.

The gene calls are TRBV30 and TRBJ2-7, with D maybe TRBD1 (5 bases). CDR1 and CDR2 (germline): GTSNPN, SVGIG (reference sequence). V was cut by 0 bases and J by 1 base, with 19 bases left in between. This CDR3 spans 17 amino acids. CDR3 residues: CAWSVGRVGSGSYEQYF. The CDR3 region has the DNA TGTGCCTGGAGTGTAGGCAGGGTGGGTTCGGGTTCCTACGAGCAGTACTTC.

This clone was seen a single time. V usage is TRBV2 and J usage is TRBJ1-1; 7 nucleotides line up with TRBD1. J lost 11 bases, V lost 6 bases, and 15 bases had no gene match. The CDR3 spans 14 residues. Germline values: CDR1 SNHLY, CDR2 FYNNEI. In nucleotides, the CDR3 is TGTGCCAGCAGCCGAGTGGGACAGTCCTCCGGTGCTTTCTTT. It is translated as CASSRVGQSSGAFF.

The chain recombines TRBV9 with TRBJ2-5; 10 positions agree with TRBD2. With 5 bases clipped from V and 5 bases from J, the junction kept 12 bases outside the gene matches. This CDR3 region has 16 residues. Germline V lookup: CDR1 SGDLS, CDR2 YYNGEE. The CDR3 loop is CASSSPLAGEMETQYF. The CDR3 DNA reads TGTGCCAGCAGTTCCCCTCTAGCGGGAGAGATGGAGACCCAGTACTTC. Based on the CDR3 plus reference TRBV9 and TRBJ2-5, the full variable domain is DSGVTQTPKHLITATGQRVTLRCSPRSGDLSVYWYQQSLDQGLQFLIQYYNGEERAKGNILERFSAQQFPDLHSELNLSSLELGDSALYFCASSSPLAGEMETQYFGPGTRLLVL.

As DNA, the CDR3 is TGTGCCTGGAGTAGTAGCGGGGGAGAGTGGAACGAGCAGTACTTC. It translates to CAWSSSGGEWNEQYF. This chain connects TRBV30 to TRBJ2-7; TRBD2 matches at 9 bases. The CDR3 has 15 amino acids. The V and J ends lost 2 bases and 5 bases, in that order; junction bases with no gene match: 10. CDR1 and CDR2 (germline): GTSNPN, SVGIG (reference sequence).

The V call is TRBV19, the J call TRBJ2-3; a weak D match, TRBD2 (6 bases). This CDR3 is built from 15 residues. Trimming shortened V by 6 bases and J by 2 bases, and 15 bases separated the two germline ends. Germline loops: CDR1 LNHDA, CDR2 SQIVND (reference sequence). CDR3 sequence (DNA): TGTGCCAGTAGCAATACTTGGACTAACACAGATACGCAGTATTTT. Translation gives CASSNTWTNTDTQYF.